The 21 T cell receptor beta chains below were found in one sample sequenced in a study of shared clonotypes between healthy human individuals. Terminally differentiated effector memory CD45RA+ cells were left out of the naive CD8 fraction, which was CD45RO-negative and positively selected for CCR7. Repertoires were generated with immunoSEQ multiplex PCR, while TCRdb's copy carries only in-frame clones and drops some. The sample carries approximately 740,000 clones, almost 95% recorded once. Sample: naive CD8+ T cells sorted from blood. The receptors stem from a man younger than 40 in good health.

The CDR3: CASSDRLETQYF. The CDR3 region has the DNA TGTGCCAGCAGTGACAGGTTGGAGACCCAGTACTTC. The chain links TRBV2 to TRBJ2-5; no clear D. Trimming left V 3 bases short and J 5 bases short, with 7 bases between. CDR3 size: 12 residues. Germline V gene lookup returns CDR1 SNHLY and CDR2 FYNNEI.

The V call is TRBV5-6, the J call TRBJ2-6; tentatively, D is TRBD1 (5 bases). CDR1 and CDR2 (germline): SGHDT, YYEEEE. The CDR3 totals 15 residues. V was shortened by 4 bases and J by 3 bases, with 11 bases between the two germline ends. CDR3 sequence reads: CASSLWGGGANVLTF. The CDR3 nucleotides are TGTGCCAGCAGCCTGTGGGGCGGTGGGGCCAACGTCCTGACTTTC. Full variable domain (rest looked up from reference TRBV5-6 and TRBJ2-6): DAGVTQSPTHLIKTRGQQVTLRCSPKSGHDTVSWYQQALGQGPQFIFQYYEEEERQRGNFPDRFSGHQFPNYSSELNVNALLLGDSALYLCASSLWGGGANVLTFGAGSRLTVL.

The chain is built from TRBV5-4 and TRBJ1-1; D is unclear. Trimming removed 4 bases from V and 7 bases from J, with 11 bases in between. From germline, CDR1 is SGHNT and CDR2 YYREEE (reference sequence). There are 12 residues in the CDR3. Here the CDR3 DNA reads TGTGCCAGCAGCCCAGACAAGGATGAAGCTTTCTTT. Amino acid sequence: CASSPDKDEAFF.

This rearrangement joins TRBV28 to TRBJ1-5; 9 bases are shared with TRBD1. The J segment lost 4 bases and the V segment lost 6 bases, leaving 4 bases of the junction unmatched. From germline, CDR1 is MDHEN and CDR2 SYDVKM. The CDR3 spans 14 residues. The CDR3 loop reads CASRSTGGNQPQHF. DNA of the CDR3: TGTGCCAGCAGGTCGACAGGGGGGAATCAGCCCCAGCATTTT.

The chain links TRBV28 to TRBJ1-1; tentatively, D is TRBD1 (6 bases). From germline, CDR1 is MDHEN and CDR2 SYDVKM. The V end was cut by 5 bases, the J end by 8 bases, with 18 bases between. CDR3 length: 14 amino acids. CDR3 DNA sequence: TGTGCCAGCAGTCCCCCCCCCTCGGGGGCCGAAGCTTTCTTT. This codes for CASSPPPSGAEAFF.

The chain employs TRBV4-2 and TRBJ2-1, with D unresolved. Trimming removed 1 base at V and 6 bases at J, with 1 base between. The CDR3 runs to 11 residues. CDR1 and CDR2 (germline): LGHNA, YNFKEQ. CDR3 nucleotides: TGTGCCAGCAGCCAAGCCAATGAGCAGTTCTTC. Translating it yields CASSQANEQFF.

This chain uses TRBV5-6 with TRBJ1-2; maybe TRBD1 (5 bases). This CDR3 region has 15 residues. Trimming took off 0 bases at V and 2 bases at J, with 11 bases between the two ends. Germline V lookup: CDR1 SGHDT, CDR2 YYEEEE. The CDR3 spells CASSLAGPSNYGYTF. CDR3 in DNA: TGTGCCAGCAGCTTGGCGGGACCCTCCAACTATGGCTACACCTTC. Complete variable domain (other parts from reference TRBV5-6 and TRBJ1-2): DAGVTQSPTHLIKTRGQQVTLRCSPKSGHDTVSWYQQALGQGPQFIFQYYEEEERQRGNFPDRFSGHQFPNYSSELNVNALLLGDSALYLCASSLAGPSNYGYTFGSGTRLTVV.

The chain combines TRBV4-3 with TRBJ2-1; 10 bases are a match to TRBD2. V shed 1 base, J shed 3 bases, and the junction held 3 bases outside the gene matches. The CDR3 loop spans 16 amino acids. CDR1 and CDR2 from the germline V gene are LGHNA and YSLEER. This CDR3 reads CASSQGTSGIYNEQFF. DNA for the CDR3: TGCGCCAGCAGCCAAGGGACTAGCGGAATCTACAATGAGCAGTTCTTC.

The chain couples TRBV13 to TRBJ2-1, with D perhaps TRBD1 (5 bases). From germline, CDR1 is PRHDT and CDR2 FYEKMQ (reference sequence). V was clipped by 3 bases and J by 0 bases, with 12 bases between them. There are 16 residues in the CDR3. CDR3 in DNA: TGTGCCAGCAGCTTGAGCGACCAGGGCTCCTACAATGAGCAGTTCTTC. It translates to CASSLSDQGSYNEQFF.

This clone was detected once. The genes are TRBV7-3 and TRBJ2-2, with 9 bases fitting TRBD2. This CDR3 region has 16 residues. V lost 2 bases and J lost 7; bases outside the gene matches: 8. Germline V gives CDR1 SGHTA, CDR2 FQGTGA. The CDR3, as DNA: TGTGCCAGCAGCTTAGGGGTAGCGGGAGTTCGCGGGGAGCTGTTTTTT. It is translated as CASSLGVAGVRGELFF.

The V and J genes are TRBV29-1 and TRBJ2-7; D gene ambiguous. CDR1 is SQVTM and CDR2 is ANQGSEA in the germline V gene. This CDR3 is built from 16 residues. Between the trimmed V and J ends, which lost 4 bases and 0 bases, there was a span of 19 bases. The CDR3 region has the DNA TGCAGCGTTGCCGCCGACACGGGTGAGTTCTCCTACGAGCAGTACTTC. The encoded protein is CSVAADTGEFSYEQYF.

The CDR3 nucleotides read TGTGCCAGCAGCTTAAGACTAGCGGGGTCCGGGGAGCTGTTTTTT. It codes for CASSLRLAGSGELFF. This chain links TRBV11-2 with TRBJ2-2, with 11 nucleotides matching TRBD2. Losses at the gene ends were 2 bases for V and 6 bases for J; bases not matched to a gene: 2. This CDR3 contains 15 residues. Germline CDR1 SGHAT, CDR2 FQNNGV. Full variable domain (missing parts from reference TRBV11-2 and TRBJ2-2): EAGVAQSPRYKIIEKRQSVAFWCNPISGHATLYWYQQILGQGPKLLIQFQNNGVVDDSQLPKDRFSAERLKGVDSTLKIQPAKLEDSAVYLCASSLRLAGSGELFFGEGSRLTVL.

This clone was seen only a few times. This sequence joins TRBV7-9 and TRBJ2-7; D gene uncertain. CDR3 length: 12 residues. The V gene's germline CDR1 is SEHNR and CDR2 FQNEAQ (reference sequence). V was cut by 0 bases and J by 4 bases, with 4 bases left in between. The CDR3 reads CASSLAQYEQYF. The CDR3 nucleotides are TGTGCCAGCAGCTTAGCGCAGTACGAGCAGTACTTC.

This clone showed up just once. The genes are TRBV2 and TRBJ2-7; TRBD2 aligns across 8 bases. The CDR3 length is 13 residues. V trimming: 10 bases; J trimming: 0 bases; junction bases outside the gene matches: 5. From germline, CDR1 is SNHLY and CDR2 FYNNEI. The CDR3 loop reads CATVAGYSYEQYF. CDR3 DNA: TGTGCCACCGTAGCGGGGTACTCCTACGAGCAGTACTTC.

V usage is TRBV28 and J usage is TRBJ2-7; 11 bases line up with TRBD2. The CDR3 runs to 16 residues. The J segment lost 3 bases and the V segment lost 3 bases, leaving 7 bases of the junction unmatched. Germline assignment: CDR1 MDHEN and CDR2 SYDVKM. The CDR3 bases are TGTGCCAGCAGTTTCCCCACTAGCGGGAGTGACTACGAGCAGTACTTC. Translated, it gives CASSFPTSGSDYEQYF.

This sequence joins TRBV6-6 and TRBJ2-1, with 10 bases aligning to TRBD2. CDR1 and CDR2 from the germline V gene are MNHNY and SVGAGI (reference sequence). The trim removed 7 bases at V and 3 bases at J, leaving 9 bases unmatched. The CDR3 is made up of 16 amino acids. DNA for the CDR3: TGTGCCAGCAATACGCCCGGACTAGCGGACTACAATGAGCAGTTCTTC. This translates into CASNTPGLADYNEQFF.

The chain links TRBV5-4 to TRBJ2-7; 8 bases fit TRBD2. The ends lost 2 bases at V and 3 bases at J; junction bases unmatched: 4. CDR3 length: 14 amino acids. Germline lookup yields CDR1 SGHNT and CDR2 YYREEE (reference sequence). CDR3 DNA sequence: TGTGCCAGCAGCTTCAGCGGGAGCCACTACGAGCAGTACTTC. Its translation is CASSFSGSHYEQYF.

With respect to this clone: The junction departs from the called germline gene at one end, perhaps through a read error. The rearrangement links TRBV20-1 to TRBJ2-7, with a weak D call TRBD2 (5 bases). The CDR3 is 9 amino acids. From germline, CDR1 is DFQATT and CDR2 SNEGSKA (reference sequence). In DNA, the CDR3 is TGCAGTGCACCGGACTCCTCAGACTTC. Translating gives CSAPDSSDF.

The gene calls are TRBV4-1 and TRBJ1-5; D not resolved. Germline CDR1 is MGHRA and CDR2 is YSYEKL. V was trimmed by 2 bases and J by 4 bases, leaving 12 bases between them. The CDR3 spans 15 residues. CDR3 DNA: TGCGCCAGCAGCCAAATCGTAGGCTCTAATCAGCCCCAGCATTTT. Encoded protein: CASSQIVGSNQPQHF.

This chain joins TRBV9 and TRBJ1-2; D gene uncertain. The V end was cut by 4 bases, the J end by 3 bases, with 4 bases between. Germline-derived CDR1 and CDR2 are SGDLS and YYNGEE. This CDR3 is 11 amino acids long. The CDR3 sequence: CASSSDYGYTF. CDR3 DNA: TGTGCCAGCAGCTCAGACTATGGCTACACCTTC.

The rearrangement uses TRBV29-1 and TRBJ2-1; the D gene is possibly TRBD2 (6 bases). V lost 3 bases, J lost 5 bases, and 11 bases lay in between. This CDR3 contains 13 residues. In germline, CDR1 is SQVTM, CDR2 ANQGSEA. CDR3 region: CSVEGRENNEQFF. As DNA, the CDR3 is TGCAGCGTTGAGGGGCGGGAAAACAATGAGCAGTTCTTC.